This section outlines one TCR beta chain sequence together with its context. Its target is unknown. In germline, CDR1 is LNHDA, CDR2 SQIVND (reference sequence). The V and J ends lost 5 bases and 1 base, in that order; junction bases with no gene match: 4. The CDR3 consists of 15 residues. These data belong to a study of cytomegalovirus exposure and HLA in healthy donors. Study context: Later, an analysis reported that the 130 or so validation repertoires had used the same platform as the 666 first-cohort repertoires.

The repertoire was sequenced with immunoSEQ multiplex PCR; TCRdb's copy has only in-frame clones and lacks some. This table has just under 75,000 clones, about 93% appearing once. Whole-study findings and limits: One later analysis, an examination of the 120 validation repertoires, found that first-cohort TCR clusters tended to co-occur in them. The investigators catalogued 150 to 200 TCR beta chains as cytomegalovirus-associated.

Source material: PBMCs. The source of this sequence is a woman aged 18 to 35 in good health and CMV-seropositive. This chain links TRBV19 with TRBJ1-4; 7 bases are a match to TRBD1. The CDR3 DNA follows: TGTGCCAGTAGTCCCACAGGGGTAACTAATGAAAAACTGTTTTTT. It translates to CASSPTGVTNEKLFF. Full variable domain (outside the CDR3, taken from reference TRBV19 and TRBJ1-4): DGGITQSPKYLFRKEGQNVTLSCEQNLNHDAMYWYRQDPGQGLRLIYYSQIVNDFQKGDIAEGYSVSREKKESFPLTVTSAQKNPTAFYLCASSPTGVTNEKLFFGSGTQLSVL.